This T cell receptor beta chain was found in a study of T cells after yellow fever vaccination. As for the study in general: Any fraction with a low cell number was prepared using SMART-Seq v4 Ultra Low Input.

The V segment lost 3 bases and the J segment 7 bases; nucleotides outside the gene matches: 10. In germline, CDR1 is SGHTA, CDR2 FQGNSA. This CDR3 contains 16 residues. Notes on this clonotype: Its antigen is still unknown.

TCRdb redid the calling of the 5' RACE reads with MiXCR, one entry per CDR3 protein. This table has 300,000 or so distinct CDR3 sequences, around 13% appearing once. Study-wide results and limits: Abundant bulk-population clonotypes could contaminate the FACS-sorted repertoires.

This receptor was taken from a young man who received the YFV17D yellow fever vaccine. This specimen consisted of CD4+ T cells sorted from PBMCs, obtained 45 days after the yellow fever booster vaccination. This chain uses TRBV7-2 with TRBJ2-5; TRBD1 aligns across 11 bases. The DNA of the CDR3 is TGTGCCAGCAGCTTGGCCCGGACAGGGGGCGGTCGGACCCAGTACTTC. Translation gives CASSLARTGGGRTQYF.